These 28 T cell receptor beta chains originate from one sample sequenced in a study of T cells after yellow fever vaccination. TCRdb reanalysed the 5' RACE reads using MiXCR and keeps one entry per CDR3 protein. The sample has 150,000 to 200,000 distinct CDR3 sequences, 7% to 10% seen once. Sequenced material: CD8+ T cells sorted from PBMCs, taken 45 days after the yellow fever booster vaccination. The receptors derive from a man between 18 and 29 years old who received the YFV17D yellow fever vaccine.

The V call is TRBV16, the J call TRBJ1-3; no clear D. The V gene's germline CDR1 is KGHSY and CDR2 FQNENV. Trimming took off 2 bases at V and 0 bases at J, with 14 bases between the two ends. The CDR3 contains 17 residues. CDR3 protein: CASSQIAALLSGNTIYF. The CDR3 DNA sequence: TGTGCCAGCAGCCAAATCGCAGCCCTCCTCTCTGGAAACACCATATATTTT.

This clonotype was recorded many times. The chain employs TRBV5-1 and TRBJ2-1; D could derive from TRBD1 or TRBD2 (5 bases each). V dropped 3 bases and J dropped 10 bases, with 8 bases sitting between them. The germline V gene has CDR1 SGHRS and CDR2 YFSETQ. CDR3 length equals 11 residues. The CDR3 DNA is TGCGCCAGCAGCTGGGACCTCGAGCAGTTCTTC. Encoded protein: CASSWDLEQFF.

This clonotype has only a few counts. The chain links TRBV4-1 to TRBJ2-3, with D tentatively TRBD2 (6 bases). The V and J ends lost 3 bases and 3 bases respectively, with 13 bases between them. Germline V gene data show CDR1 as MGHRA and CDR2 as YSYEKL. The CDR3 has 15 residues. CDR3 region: CASSQTSAGTDTQYF. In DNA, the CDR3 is TGCGCCAGCAGCCAGACTAGTGCGGGTACAGATACGCAGTATTTT.

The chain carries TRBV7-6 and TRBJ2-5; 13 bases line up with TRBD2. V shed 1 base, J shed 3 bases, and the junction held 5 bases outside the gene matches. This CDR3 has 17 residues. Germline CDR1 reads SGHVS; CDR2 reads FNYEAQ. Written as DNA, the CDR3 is TGTGCCAGCAGCTTAGGAGCCGGGACTAGCGGGAAAGAGACCCAGTACTTC. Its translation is CASSLGAGTSGKETQYF.

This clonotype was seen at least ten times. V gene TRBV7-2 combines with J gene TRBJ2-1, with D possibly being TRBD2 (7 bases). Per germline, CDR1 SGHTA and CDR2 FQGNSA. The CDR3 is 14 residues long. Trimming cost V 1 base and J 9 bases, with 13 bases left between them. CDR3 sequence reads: CASSLDWGGGEQFF. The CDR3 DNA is TGTGCCAGCAGCTTAGATTGGGGGGGCGGTGAGCAGTTCTTC.

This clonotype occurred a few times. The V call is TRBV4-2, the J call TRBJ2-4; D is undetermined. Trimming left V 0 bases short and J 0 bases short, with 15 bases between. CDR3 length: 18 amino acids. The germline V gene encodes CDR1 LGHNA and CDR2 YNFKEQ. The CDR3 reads CASSQDPWGTLAKNIQYF. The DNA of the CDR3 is TGTGCCAGCAGCCAAGATCCATGGGGAACACTAGCCAAAAACATTCAGTACTTC.

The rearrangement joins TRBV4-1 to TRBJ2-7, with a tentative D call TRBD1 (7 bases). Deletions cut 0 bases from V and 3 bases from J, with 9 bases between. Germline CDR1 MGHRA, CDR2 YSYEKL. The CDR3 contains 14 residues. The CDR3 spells CASSQDRGDYEQYF. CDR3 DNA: TGCGCCAGCAGCCAAGACAGGGGGGACTACGAGCAGTACTTC.

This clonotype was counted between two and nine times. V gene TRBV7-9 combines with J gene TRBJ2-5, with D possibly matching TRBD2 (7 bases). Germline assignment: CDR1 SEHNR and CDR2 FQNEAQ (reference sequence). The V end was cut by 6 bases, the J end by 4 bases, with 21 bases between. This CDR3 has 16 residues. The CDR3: CASRDLRFGGRETQYF. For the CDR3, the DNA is TGTGCCAGCAGGGACTTAAGGTTCGGGGGGCGAGAGACCCAGTACTTC.

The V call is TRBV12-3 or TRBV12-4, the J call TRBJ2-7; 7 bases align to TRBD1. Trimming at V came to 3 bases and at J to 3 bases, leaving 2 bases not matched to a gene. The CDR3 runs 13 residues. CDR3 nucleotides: TGTGCCAGCAGTTTGACAGGGAACTACGAGCAGTACTTC. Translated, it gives CASSLTGNYEQYF.

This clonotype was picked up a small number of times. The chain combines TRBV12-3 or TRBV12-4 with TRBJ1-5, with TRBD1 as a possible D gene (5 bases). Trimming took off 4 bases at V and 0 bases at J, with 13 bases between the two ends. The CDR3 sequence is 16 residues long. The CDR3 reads CASSSPDSRSNQPQHF. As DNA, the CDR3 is TGTGCCAGCAGTTCCCCAGACAGCCGTAGCAATCAGCCCCAGCATTTT.

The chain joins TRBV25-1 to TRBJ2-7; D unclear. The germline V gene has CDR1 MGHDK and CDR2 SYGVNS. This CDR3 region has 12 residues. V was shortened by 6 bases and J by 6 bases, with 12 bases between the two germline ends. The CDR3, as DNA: TGTGCCAGCAGAGGAGAGCTCCCCGAGCAGTACTTC. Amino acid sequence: CASRGELPEQYF.

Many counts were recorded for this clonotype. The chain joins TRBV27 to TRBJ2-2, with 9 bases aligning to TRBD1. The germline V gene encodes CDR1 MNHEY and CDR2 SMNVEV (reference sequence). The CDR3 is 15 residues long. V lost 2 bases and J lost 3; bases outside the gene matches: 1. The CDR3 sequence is CASSLRQGDTGELFF. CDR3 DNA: TGTGCCAGCAGTTTAAGACAGGGGGACACCGGGGAGCTGTTTTTT.

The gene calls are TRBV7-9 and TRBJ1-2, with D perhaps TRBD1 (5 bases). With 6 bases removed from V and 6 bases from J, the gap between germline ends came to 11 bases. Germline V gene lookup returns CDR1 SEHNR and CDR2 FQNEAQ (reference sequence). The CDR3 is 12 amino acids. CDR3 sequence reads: CASRQLRDGYTF. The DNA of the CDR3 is TGTGCCAGCAGGCAACTCAGGGATGGCTACACCTTC. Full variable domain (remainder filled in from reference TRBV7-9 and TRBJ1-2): DTGVSQNPRHKITKRGQNVTFRCDPISEHNRLYWYRQTLGQGPEFLTYFQNEAQLEKSRLLSDRFSAERPKGSFSTLEIQRTEQGDSAMYLCASRQLRDGYTFGSGTRLTVV.

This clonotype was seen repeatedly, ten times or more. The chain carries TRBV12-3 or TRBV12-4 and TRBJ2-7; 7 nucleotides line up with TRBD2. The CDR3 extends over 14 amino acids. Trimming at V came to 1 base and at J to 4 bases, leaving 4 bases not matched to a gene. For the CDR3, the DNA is TGTGCCAGCAGTTTAGGGGGGAGGGCGTACGAGCAGTACTTC. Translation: CASSLGGRAYEQYF.

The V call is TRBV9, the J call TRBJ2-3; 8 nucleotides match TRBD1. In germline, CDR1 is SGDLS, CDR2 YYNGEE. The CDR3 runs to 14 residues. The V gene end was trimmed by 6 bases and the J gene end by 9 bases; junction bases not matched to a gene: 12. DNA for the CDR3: TGTGCCAGCACCGGACAGGGAGAAGAAGGGACGCAGTATTTT. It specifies CASTGQGEEGTQYF.

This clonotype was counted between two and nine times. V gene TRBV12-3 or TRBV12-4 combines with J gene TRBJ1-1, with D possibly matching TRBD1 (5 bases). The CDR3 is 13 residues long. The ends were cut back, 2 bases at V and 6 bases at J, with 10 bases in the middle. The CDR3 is CASSLKGIAEAFF. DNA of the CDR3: TGTGCCAGCAGTTTAAAGGGGATCGCTGAAGCTTTCTTT.

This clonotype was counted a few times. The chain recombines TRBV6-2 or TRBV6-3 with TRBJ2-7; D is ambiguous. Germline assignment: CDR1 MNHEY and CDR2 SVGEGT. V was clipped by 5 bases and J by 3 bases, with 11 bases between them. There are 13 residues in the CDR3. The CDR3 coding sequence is TGTGCCAGCAGTCCCTCGGACGGCTACGAGCAGTACGTC. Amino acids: CASSPSDGYEQYV.

The CDR3 bases are TGCGCCAGCAGCCCCTCCCCCGTGGCAGGGGGCAATTCACCCCTCCACTTT. As protein: CASSPSPVAGGNSPLHF. The chain combines TRBV4-1 with TRBJ1-6; 8 nucleotides line up with TRBD1. The ends lost 4 bases at V and 7 bases at J; junction bases unmatched: 12. The V gene's germline CDR1 is MGHRA and CDR2 YSYEKL. The CDR3 is made up of 17 amino acids.

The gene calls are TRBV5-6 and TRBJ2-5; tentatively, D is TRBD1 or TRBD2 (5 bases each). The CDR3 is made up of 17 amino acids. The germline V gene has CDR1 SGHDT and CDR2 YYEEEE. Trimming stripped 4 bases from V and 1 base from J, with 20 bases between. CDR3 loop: CASSGKSSVGPQETQYF. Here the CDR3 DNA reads TGTGCCAGCAGCGGTAAAAGTAGCGTGGGGCCCCAAGAGACCCAGTACTTC.

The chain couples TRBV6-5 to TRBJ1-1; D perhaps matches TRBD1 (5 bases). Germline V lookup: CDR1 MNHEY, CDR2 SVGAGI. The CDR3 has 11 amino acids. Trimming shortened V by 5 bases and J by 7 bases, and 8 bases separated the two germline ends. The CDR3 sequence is CASSAQGEAFF. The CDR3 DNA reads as TGTGCCAGCAGTGCCCAGGGTGAAGCTTTCTTT.

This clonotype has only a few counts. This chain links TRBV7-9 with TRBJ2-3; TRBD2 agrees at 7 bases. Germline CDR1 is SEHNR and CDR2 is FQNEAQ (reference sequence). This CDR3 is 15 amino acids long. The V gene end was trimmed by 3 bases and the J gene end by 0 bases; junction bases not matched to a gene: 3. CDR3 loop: CASSFGRESTDTQYF. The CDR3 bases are TGTGCCAGCAGCTTCGGGCGGGAGAGCACAGATACGCAGTATTTT.

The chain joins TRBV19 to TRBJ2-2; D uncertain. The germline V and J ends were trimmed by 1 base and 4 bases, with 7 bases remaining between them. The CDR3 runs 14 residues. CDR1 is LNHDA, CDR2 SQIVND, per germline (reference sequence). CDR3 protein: CASSIGHSTGELFF. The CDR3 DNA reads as TGTGCCAGTAGTATAGGGCACAGCACCGGGGAGCTGTTTTTT.

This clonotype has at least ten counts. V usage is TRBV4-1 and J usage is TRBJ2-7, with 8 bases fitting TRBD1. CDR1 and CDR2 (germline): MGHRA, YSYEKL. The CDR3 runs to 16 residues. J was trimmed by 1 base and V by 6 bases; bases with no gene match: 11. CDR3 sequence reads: CASRPDREEGSYEQYF. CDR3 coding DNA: TGCGCCAGCAGACCGGACAGGGAGGAGGGTTCCTACGAGCAGTACTTC.

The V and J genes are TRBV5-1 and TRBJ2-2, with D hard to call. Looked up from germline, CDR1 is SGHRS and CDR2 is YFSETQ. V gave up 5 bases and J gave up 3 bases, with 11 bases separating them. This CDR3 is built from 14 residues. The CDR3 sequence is CASSRPQHTGELFF. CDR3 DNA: TGCGCCAGCAGTCGTCCACAGCACACCGGGGAGCTGTTTTTT.

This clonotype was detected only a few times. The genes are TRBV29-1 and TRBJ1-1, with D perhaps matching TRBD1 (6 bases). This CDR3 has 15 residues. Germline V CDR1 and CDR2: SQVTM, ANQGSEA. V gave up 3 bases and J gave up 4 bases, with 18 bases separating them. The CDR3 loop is CSVEPGRGSFTEAFF. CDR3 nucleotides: TGCAGCGTTGAGCCCGGCAGGGGAAGTTTCACTGAAGCTTTCTTT.

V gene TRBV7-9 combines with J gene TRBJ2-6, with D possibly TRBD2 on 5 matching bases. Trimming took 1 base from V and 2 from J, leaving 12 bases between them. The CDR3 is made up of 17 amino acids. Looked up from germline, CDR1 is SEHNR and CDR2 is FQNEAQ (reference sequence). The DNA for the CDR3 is TGTGCCAGCAGCTTAGGGGCCCGGGGTGCTGGGGCCAACGTCCTGACTTTC. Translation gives CASSLGARGAGANVLTF.

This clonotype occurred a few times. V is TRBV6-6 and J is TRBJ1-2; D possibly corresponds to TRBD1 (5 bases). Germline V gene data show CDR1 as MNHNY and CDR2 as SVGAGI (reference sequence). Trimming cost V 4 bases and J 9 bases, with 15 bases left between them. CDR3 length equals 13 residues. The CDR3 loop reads CASSFPGTPSYTF. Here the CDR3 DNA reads TGTGCCAGCAGTTTTCCCGGGACGCCGAGCTACACCTTC.

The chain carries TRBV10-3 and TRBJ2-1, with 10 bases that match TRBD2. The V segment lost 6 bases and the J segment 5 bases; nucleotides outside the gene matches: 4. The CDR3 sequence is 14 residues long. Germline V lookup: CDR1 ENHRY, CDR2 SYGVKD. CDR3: CAIRRTSGDNEQFF. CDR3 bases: TGTGCCATCAGGCGGACTAGCGGAGACAATGAGCAGTTCTTC.